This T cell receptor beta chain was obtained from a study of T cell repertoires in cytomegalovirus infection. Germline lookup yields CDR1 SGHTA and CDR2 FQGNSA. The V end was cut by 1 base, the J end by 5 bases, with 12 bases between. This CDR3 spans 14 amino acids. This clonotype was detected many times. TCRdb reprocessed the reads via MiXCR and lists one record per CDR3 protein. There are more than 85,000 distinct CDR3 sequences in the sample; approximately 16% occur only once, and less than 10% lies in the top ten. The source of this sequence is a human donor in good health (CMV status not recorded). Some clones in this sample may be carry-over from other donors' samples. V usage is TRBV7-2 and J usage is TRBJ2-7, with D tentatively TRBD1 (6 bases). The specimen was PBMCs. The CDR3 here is CASSLGGQSHEQYF. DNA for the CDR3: TGTGCCAGCAGCTTAGGAGGACAGTCCCACGAGCAGTACTTC.